Sequencing of this T cell receptor (beta chain) was carried out in a study of T cells after yellow fever vaccination. Study-level background: Libraries from low-cell-number fractions were prepared with the SMART-Seq v4 Ultra Low Input RNA kit.

This clonotype has a handful of counts. As yet, its antigen is unknown. Trimming at V came to 5 bases and at J to 0 bases, leaving 6 bases not matched to a gene. The CDR3 is made up of 16 amino acids. Study outcomes and limitations: Most clones from primary vaccination resurfaced after the booster (96% CD4, around 90% CD8).

As TCR cDNA was made by 5'RACE template switching, a universal primer site and UMIs were added. One entry per CDR3 protein, called by TCRdb with MiXCR from the 5' RACE reads. The table records 250,000 to 350,000 distinct CDR3 sequences, about 6.9% of them present only once. The chain employs TRBV12-3 or TRBV12-4 and TRBJ2-1, with 8 bases matching TRBD2. The sequence was collected from a man aged 18 to 35 who received the YFV17D yellow fever vaccine. Material: PBMCs, obtained roughly 47 days after the first yellow fever vaccination. DNA of the CDR3: TGTGCCAGCAGTGAAACGGGGACTAGCTCCTACAATGAGCAGTTCTTC. This gives the protein CASSETGTSSYNEQFF.